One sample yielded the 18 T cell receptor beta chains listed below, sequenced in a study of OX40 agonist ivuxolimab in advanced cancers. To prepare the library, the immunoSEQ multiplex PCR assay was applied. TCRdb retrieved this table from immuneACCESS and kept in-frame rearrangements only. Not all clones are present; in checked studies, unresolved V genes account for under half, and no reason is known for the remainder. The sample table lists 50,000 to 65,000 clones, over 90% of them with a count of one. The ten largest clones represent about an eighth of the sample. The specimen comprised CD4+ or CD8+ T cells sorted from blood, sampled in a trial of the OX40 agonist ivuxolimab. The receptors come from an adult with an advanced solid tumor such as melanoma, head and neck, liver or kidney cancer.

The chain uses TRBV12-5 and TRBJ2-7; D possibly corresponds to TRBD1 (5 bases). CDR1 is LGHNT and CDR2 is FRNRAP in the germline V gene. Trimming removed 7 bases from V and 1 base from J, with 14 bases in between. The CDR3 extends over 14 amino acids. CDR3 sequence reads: CASATGESSYEQYF. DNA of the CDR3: TGTGCTAGTGCTACAGGCGAATCTTCCTACGAGCAGTACTTC.

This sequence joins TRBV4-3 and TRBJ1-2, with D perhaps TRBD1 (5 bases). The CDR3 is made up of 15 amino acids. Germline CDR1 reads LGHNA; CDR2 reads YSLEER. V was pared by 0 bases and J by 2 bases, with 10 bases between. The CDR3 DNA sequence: TGCGCCAGCAGCCAAGAGTACAGGCCCAACTATGGCTACACCTTC. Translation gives CASSQEYRPNYGYTF.

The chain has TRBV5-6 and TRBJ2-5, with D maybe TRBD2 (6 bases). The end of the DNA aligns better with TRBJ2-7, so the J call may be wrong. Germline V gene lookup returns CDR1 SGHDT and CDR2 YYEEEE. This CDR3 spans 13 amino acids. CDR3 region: CASHGGVAYEQYF. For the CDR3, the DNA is TGTGCCAGCCACGGAGGGGTAGCCTACGAGCAGTACTTC.

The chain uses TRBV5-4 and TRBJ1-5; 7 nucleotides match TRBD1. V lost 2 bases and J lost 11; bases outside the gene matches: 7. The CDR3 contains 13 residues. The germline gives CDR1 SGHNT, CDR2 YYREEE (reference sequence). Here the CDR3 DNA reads TGTGCCAGCAGCTTAGGGGACAGCTCGGCCCAGCATTTT. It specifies CASSLGDSSAQHF. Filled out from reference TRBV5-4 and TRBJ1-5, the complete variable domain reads ETGVTQSPTHLIKTRGQQVTLRCSSQSGHNTVSWYQQALGQGPQFIFQYYREEENGRGNFPPRFSGLQFPNYSSELNVNALELDDSALYLCASSLGDSSAQHFGDGTRLSIL.

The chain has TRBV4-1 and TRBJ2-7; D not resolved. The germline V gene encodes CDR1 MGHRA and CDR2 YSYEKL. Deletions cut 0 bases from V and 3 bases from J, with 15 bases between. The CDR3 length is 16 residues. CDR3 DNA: TGCGCCAGCAGCCAAGATTCTGTGGCAGACCACTACGAGCAGTACTTC. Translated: CASSQDSVADHYEQYF.

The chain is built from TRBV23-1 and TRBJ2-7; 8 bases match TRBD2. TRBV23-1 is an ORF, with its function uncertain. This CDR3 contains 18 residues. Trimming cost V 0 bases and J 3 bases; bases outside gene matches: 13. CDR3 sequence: CASSQSSQHSGGIYEQYF. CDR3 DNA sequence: TGCGCCAGCAGTCAATCGTCTCAGCACAGCGGGGGTATCTACGAGCAGTACTTC.

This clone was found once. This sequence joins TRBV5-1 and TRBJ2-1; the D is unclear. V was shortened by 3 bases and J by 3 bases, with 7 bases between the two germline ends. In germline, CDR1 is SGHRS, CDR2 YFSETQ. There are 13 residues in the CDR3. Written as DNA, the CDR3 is TGCGCCAGCAGCTATGACAACTACAATGAGCAGTTCTTC. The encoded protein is CASSYDNYNEQFF.

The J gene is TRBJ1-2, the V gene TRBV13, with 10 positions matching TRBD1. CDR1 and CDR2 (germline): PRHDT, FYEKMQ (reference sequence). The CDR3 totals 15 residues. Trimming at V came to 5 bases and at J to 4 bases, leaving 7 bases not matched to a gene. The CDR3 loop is CASSGRTGGIYGYTF. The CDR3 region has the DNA TGTGCCAGCAGCGGCAGGACAGGGGGGATCTATGGCTACACCTTC.

The CDR3 DNA reads TGTGCCAGCAGCTTGGATTCCCCCTACGAGCAGTACTTC. It codes for CASSLDSPYEQYF. J is TRBJ2-7 and V is TRBV11-1; no firm D call. This CDR3 has 13 amino acids. The germline CDR1 and CDR2 sequences are SGHAT and FQDESV (reference sequence). With 3 bases removed from V and 2 bases from J, the gap between germline ends came to 8 bases.

The CDR3 protein is CASSLAGGLNTEAFF. CDR3 DNA: TGTGCCAGCAGCTTAGCTGGAGGGTTGAACACTGAAGCTTTCTTT. The chain couples TRBV13 to TRBJ1-1, with D uncertain. CDR3 length: 15 amino acids. The germline V gene has CDR1 PRHDT and CDR2 FYEKMQ (reference sequence). The V end lost 1 base, the J end lost 0 bases, and 9 bases lay between the germline ends.

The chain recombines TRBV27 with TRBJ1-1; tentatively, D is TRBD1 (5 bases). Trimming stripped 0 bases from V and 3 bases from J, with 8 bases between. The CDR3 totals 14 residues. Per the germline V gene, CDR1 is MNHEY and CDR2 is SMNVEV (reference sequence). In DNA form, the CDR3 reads TGTGCCAGCAGTTTATCGGGGGGGGACACTGAAGCTTTCTTT. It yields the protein CASSLSGGDTEAFF.

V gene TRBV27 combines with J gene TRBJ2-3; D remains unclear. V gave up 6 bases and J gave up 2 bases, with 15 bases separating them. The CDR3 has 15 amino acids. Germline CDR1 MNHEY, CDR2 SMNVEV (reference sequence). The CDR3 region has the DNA TGTGCCAGCAGAGCTATTGGTCATACCACAGATACGCAGTATTTT. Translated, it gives CASRAIGHTTDTQYF.

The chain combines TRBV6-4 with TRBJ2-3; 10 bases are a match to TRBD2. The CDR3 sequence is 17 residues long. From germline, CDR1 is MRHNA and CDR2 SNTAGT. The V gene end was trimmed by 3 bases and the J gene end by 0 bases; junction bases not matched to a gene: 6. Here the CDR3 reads CASSELAGTLSTDTQYF. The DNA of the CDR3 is TGTGCCAGCAGTGAACTAGCGGGGACCCTCAGCACAGATACGCAGTATTTT.

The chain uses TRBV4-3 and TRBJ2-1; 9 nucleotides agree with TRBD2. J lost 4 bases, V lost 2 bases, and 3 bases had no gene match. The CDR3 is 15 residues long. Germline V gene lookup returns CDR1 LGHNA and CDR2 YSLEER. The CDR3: CASSQTSGLYNEQFF. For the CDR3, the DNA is TGCGCCAGCAGCCAAACTAGCGGGCTATACAATGAGCAGTTCTTC.

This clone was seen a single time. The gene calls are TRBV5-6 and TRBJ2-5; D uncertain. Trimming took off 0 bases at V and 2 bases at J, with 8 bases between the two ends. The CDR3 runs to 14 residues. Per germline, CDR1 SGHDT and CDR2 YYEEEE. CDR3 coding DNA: TGTGCCAGCAGCTTGGTGGGCCAGCAAGAGACCCAGTACTTC. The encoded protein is CASSLVGQQETQYF. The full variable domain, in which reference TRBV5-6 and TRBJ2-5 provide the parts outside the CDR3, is DAGVTQSPTHLIKTRGQQVTLRCSPKSGHDTVSWYQQALGQGPQFIFQYYEEEERQRGNFPDRFSGHQFPNYSSELNVNALLLGDSALYLCASSLVGQQETQYFGPGTRLLVL.

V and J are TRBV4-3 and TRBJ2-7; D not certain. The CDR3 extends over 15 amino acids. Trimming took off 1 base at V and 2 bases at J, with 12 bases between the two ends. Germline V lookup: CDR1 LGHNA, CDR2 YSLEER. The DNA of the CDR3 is TGCGCCAGCAGCCAAGCGCCATCCCCAACCTACGAGCAGTACTTC. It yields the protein CASSQAPSPTYEQYF.

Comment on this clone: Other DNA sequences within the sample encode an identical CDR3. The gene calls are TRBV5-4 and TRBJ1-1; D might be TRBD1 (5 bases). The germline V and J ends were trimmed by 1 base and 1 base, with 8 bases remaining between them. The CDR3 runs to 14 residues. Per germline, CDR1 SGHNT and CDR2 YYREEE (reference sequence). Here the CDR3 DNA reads TGTGCCAGCAGCTTGTCGGGGGGGAACACTGAAGCTTTCTTT. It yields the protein CASSLSGGNTEAFF.

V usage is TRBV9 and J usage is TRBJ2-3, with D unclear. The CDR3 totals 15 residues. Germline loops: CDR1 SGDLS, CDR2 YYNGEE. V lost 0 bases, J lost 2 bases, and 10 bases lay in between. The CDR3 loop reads CASSVGNHPTDTQYF. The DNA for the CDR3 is TGTGCCAGCAGCGTAGGGAACCACCCCACAGATACGCAGTATTTT.